This TCR beta chain was identified in a study of blood T cells in healthy people across ages. General study results and limits: Long-lived and aged donors differed, with more naive CD4+ cells and higher diversity in the long-lived.

Note on this clonotype: Its antigen remains unidentified.

The draw of peripheral blood yielded ten milliliters from each donor. Total RNA amounts of at least 5 micrograms were extracted per sample. The V end was cut by 4 bases, the J end by 3 bases, with 15 bases between. Germline CDR1 MGHRA, CDR2 YSYEKL. There are 15 residues in the CDR3. With a J-beta primer mix and a sample-barcoded 5' primer, a second PCR ran about 7 to 12 cycles. TCRdb used MiXCR to reprocess the 5' RACE reads, holding one entry per CDR3 protein. Of over 1,500,000 distinct CDR3 sequences listed, 30% to 40% are singletons. The sample was blood. The chain joins TRBV4-1 to TRBJ1-2, with D possibly being TRBD1 (6 bases). The receptor was derived from a human donor in good health. The CDR3 nucleotides read TGCGCCAGCAGCCGGCCCGGGACAACAGACTATGGCTACACCTTC. It encodes CASSRPGTTDYGYTF.